The 3 T cell receptor beta chains below were found in one sample sequenced in a study of glioma-infiltrating T cells. TCR alpha and beta CDR3 regions were amplified from RNA using iRepertoire nested multiplex PCR. MiXCR was run by TCRdb on the multiplex PCR reads, yielding one entry per CDR3 protein. The sample contains more than 85,000 distinct CDR3 sequences, under 30% of which appear only once. Material: glioma tissue, nonneoplastic brain tissue, or PBMCs (not recorded which). All receptors come from a human donor with low-grade glioma or glioblastoma, undergoing nonglioma brain surgery, or in good health (not recorded which).

This clonotype was detected ten times or more. The chain recombines TRBV27 with TRBJ2-7; D gene uncertain. The germline V gene has CDR1 MNHEY and CDR2 SMNVEV (reference sequence). Trimming took 5 bases from V and 3 from J, leaving 14 bases between them. This CDR3 has 14 residues. In DNA, the CDR3 is TGTGCCAGCAGTCCGCCTAACCAGGTCTACGAGCAGTACTTC. This encodes CASSPPNQVYEQYF.

This clonotype was counted between two and nine times. V usage is TRBV19 and J usage is TRBJ2-1, with D hard to call. The CDR3 runs to 13 residues. V was pared by 5 bases and J by 4 bases, with 9 bases between. CDR1 is LNHDA, CDR2 SQIVND, per germline (reference sequence). CDR3 sequence: CASSLDGYNEQFF. DNA for the CDR3: TGTGCCAGTAGTCTGGACGGATACAATGAGCAGTTCTTC.

This clonotype was observed many times. J is TRBJ2-3 and V is TRBV7-2, with D unclear. With 5 bases removed from V and 3 bases from J, the gap between germline ends came to 12 bases. Germline V gene lookup returns CDR1 SGHTA and CDR2 FQGNSA. CDR3 length: 14 residues. CDR3 bases: TGTGCCAGCAGCCCACGACGGAGTACAGATACGCAGTATTTT. This translates into CASSPRRSTDTQYF.